The clone carrying this TCR beta chain was seen once. This sample was taken from a study of regulatory T cells in long-lasting Graves disease. For TCR beta, libraries came from iRepertoire HTBI primers and Arm-PCR of CDR3 regions. Each CDR3 protein gets one entry after TCRdb re-called the multiplex PCR reads with MiXCR. The sample carries around 400,000 distinct CDR3 sequences, 20% to 25% recorded once. This CDR3 spans 17 amino acids. V was clipped by 1 base and J by 5 bases, with 19 bases between them. Germline V gives CDR1 SGHTA, CDR2 FQGNSA. Specified time point: persistent/refractory GD, antithyroid drugs over 5 years with positive TRAb. Isolated PBMC RNA provided the starting material for the TCR library.

This chain connects TRBV7-2 to TRBJ2-3; TRBD2 might be the D (5 bases). This specimen consisted of peripheral blood mononuclear cells (PBMCs), obtained when the disease was refractory, from a patient treated with antithyroid drugs. The source of this sequence is a female donor with Graves disease. CDR3 residues: CASSLVGLSGRLDTQYF. CDR3 nucleotides: TGTGCCAGCAGCTTAGTAGGGTTGTCGGGAAGGTTAGATACGCAGTATTTT. The variable domain in full, with the rest retrieved from reference TRBV7-2 and TRBJ2-3, is GAGVSQSPSNKVTEKGKDVELRCDPISGHTALYWYRQSLGQGLEFLIYFQGNSAPDKSGLPSDRFSAERTGGSVSTLTIQRTQQEDSAVYLCASSLVGLSGRLDTQYFGPGTRLTVL.